These T cell receptor beta chains were read from a single sample in a study of blood T cell repertoires in COVID-19. Produced via immunoSEQ multiplex PCR; TCRdb's table is partial and in-frame only. The repertoire includes 65,000 to 95,000 clones, approximately 90% of them detected once, and approximately 4.5% sits in the top ten. Sequencing was carried out using peripheral blood. Every receptor here comes from a man aged 45-65 years with active COVID-19. CDR3s include the opening cysteine and the closing phenylalanine or tryptophan. D genes are given only for firm matches. Rows give clone size only sometimes, using once, few, many, or a class for an expanded clone.

TRBV11-2,-,-,TRBJ2-5,CASSIQETQYF,TGTGCCAGCAGCATACAAGAGACCCAGTACTTC
TRBV4-2,once,TRBD1,TRBJ1-1,CASSQGGQVEAFF,TGTGCCAGCAGCCAAGGGGGACAGGTTGAAGCTTTCTTT
TRBV2,-,TRBD1,TRBJ1-4,CASSGQGAGGEKLFF,TGTGCCAGCAGTGGACAGGGGGCGGGTGGTGAAAAACTGTTTTTT
TRBV29-1,-,TRBD1,TRBJ1-2,CSVATVGPGQGLAYGYTF,TGCAGCGTTGCTACCGTAGGCCCTGGACAGGGTTTGGCCTATGGCTACACCTTC
TRBV7-2,-,-,TRBJ1-1,CASSSRGGAINTEAFF,TGTGCCAGCAGCTCTCGGGGGGGGGCCATTAACACTGAAGCTTTCTTT
TRBV24-1,once,-,TRBJ2-7,CATAEGGGEQYF,TGTGCCACGGCTGAAGGTGGAGGGGAGCAGTACTTC
TRBV28,few,-,TRBJ1-1,CASTLLTSPNTEAFF,TGTGCCAGCACTCTTCTCACATCCCCCAACACTGAAGCTTTCTTT
TRBV6-2/TRBV6-3,-,-,TRBJ1-5,CASSLTAAPRGGGNQPQHF,TGTGCCAGCAGTCTAACTGCAGCCCCTCGGGGTGGTGGCAATCAGCCCCAGCATTTT
TRBV27,-,-,TRBJ1-5,CASSSYDSSNQPQHF,TGTGCCAGCAGTTCCTACGACAGTAGCAATCAGCCCCAGCATTTT
TRBV10-1,-,TRBD1,TRBJ2-1,CASSERGLSDRGRNEQFF,TGCGCCAGCAGTGAGAGGGGGCTTTCGGACAGGGGGCGGAATGAGCAGTTCTTC
TRBV6-6,-,-,TRBJ1-5,CASSYNTGYSNQPQHF,TGTGCCAGCAGTTACAATACAGGCTATAGCAATCAGCCCCAGCATTTT
TRBV19,-,TRBD1,TRBJ1-1,CASSTTGGTEAFF,TGTGCCAGTAGTACTACAGGGGGCACTGAAGCTTTCTTT
TRBV7-2,-,-,TRBJ1-5,CASSLSRDQPQHF,TGTGCCAGCAGCTTATCCAGGGATCAGCCCCAGCATTTT
TRBV6-5,-,-,TRBJ1-1,CASSSYQGLGTEAFF,TGTGCCAGCAGTTCCTATCAGGGGCTGGGGACTGAAGCTTTCTTT
TRBV12-5,-,TRBD2,TRBJ2-2,CASGLNPSGKNTGELFF,TGTGCTAGTGGTTTGAACCCTAGCGGGAAGAACACCGGGGAGCTGTTTTTT
TRBV27,-,TRBD1,TRBJ1-4,CATTGVTNEKLFF,TGTGCCACCACAGGGGTTACTAATGAAAAACTGTTTTTT
TRBV27,-,TRBD2,TRBJ2-1,CASKDPLRLAGGFNEQFF,TGTGCCAGCAAGGATCCCCTTCGACTAGCGGGAGGATTCAATGAGCAGTTCTTC
TRBV3-1/TRBV3-2,-,TRBD1,TRBJ2-7,CASSQVGQGHEQYF,TGTGCCAGCAGCCAAGTGGGACAGGGTCACGAGCAGTACTTC
TRBV23-1,-,TRBD2,TRBJ2-3,CASSQFGGASGITSTDTQYF,TGCGCCAGCAGTCAATTCGGTGGGGCTAGCGGGATAACTAGCACAGATACGCAGTATTTT
TRBV4-1,-,TRBD1,TRBJ1-5,CASYRGHSNQPQHF,TGCGCCAGCTACAGGGGGCATAGCAATCAGCCCCAGCATTTT
TRBV3-1/TRBV3-2,-,TRBD2,TRBJ2-3,CASSQVGGAGGDTDTQYF,TGTGCCAGCAGCCAAGTCGGAGGGGCGGGGGGCGACACAGATACGCAGTATTTT
TRBV18,-,-,TRBJ2-2,CASSTGGGELFF,TGTGCCAGCTCTACCGGCGGGGGGGAGCTGTTTTTT
TRBV4-1,-,-,TRBJ2-3,CASSQVIRLDRWEDTQYF,TGCGCCAGCAGCCAAGTTATCCGACTGGACCGCTGGGAGGATACGCAGTATTTT
TRBV7-9,-,-,TRBJ1-3,CASSFAGLSGNTIYF,TGTGCCAGCAGCTTCGCAGGGTTATCTGGAAACACCATATATTTT
TRBV5-1,-,-,TRBJ2-7,CASSLNAEVGEQYF,TGCGCCAGCAGCTTGAATGCAGAGGTTGGCGAGCAGTACTTC
TRBV6-1,-,TRBD1,TRBJ1-6,CASSESLRGTTLNSPLHF,TGTGCCAGCAGTGAATCTCTCAGGGGGACAACTTTAAATTCACCCCTCCACTTT
TRBV5-4,-,-,TRBJ2-3,CASSLPGDGTQYF,TGTGCCAGCAGCTTACCGGGAGACGGTACGCAGTATTTT
TRBV2,-,-,TRBJ2-5,CATRSSGPQETQYF,TGTGCCACCCGCTCAAGCGGGCCCCAAGAGACCCAGTACTTC
TRBV5-5,-,-,TRBJ1-3,CASSLEGVGNTIYF,TGTGCCAGCAGCTTGGAAGGGGTGGGAAACACCATATATTTT
TRBV19,-,-,TRBJ2-3,CASSISRGYDTQYF,TGTGCCAGTAGTATAAGTAGAGGGTACGATACGCAGTATTTT
TRBV27,-,TRBD1,TRBJ2-7,CASRAIGTGAEQYF,TGTGCCAGCAGGGCTATCGGGACAGGGGCCGAGCAGTACTTC
TRBV6-5,once,-,TRBJ1-5,CASRSRGSNQPQHF,TGTGCCAGCAGATCCAGGGGAAGCAATCAGCCCCAGCATTTT
TRBV14,-,TRBD1,TRBJ1-4,CASSKDRQNEKLFF,TGTGCCAGCAGCAAGGACAGGCAAAATGAAAAACTGTTTTTT
TRBV2,-,TRBD2,TRBJ2-1,CASSEDLAGEFF,TGTGCCAGCAGTGAAGATCTAGCGGGAGAGTTCTTC
TRBV28,once,TRBD1,TRBJ2-6,CASSLDRGYGANVLTF,TGTGCCAGCAGTTTAGACAGGGGTTATGGGGCCAACGTCCTGACTTTC
TRBV7-9,-,-,TRBJ2-1,CASSLGAAVSYNEQFF,TGTGCCAGCAGTCTGGGGGCCGCGGTCTCCTACAATGAGCAGTTCTTC
TRBV6-6,-,-,TRBJ2-7,CASSTGGPLGEQYF,TGTGCCAGCAGCACTGGAGGGCCCCTGGGCGAGCAGTACTTC
TRBV28,-,-,TRBJ2-3,CASRTITEVQYF,TGTGCCAGCAGAACCATTACGGAGGTGCAGTATTTT
TRBV10-3,-,-,TRBJ1-2,CAISESGSGVGTF,TGTGCCATCAGTGAGTCCGGATCAGGGGTAGGCACCTTC
TRBV7-9,-,TRBD2,TRBJ2-3,CASSLELAGGIDTQYF,TGTGCCAGCAGCTTAGAGCTAGCGGGGGGGATAGATACGCAGTATTTT
TRBV7-3,-,TRBD1,TRBJ1-2,CASSSNPTGDGYTF,TGTGCCAGCAGCTCGAATCCGACAGGGGATGGCTACACCTTC
TRBV19,-,-,TRBJ2-6,CASRYVAASGANVLTF,TGTGCCAGTAGATACGTTGCGGCCTCTGGGGCCAACGTCCTGACTTTC
TRBV5-6,-,-,TRBJ2-1,CASSLAPVSYNEQFF,TGTGCCAGCAGCTTGGCACCGGTCTCCTACAATGAGCAGTTCTTC
TRBV30,-,-,TRBJ2-3,CAWRFLAGKVDTQYF,TGTGCCTGGAGGTTTTTGGCGGGGAAGGTGGATACGCAGTATTTT
TRBV18,-,-,TRBJ1-1,CASSQSAGSGEAFF,TGTGCCAGCTCACAATCGGCCGGGTCGGGTGAAGCTTTCTTT
TRBV6-4,-,TRBD2,TRBJ2-1,CASSYLGLADYNEQFF,TGTGCCAGCAGCTACTTGGGACTAGCCGACTACAATGAGCAGTTCTTC
TRBV19,-,-,TRBJ1-6,CASSIWGDNSPLHF,TGTGCCAGTAGTATTTGGGGGGATAATTCACCCCTCCACTTT
TRBV19,-,-,TRBJ1-1,CASSISRQINTEAFF,TGTGCCAGTAGTATCTCGCGACAGATAAACACTGAAGCTTTCTTT
TRBV7-3,-,-,TRBJ2-5,CASSLTGQGSTQYF,TGTGCCAGCAGCTTAACCGGGCAGGGATCGACCCAGTACTTC
TRBV18,-,TRBD1,TRBJ2-4,CASSLTTTGEGRIQYF,TGTGCCAGCTCCCTTACCACAACAGGGGAAGGACGCATTCAGTACTTC
TRBV6-6,-,TRBD1,TRBJ1-3,CASSAGGFFSGNTIYF,TGTGCCAGCAGTGCAGGGGGCTTCTTCTCTGGAAACACCATATATTTT
TRBV5-1,few,-,TRBJ2-3,CASSRLDSSTDTQYF,TGCGCCAGCAGCCGGTTAGATTCATCCACAGATACGCAGTATTTT
TRBV4-1,-,-,TRBJ2-1,CASSQDPGVNNEQFF,TGCGCCAGCAGCCAAGATCCGGGAGTCAACAATGAGCAGTTCTTC
TRBV5-1,-,-,TRBJ1-2,CASSSAGYGYTF,TGCGCCAGCAGCTCCGCCGGTTACGGCTACACCTTC
TRBV28,-,-,TRBJ2-5,CASSRLGVREETQYF,TGTGCCAGCAGTCGATTAGGGGTCCGGGAAGAGACCCAGTACTTC
TRBV4-3,-,TRBD1,TRBJ1-2,CASSQDRTGDSYGYTF,TGCGCCAGCAGCCAAGATAGGACAGGGGATAGCTATGGCTACACCTTC
TRBV4-1,-,TRBD2,TRBJ2-1,CASSQEWASGNNEQFF,TGCGCCAGCAGCCAAGAGTGGGCTAGCGGCAACAATGAGCAGTTCTTC
TRBV7-6,few,-,TRBJ1-1,CASSLRAGNGYTEAFF,TGTGCCAGCAGCTTAAGGGCAGGGAATGGGTACACTGAAGCTTTCTTT